This T cell receptor beta chain was found in a study of blood T cell repertoires in COVID-19. Study-level background: Italy, Spain and the United States were the sources of the convalescent and acute COVID-19 samples. PBMCs, B-cell-depleted T cells, or T cells were the source of the cDNA or gDNA that made up the material.

In the original processing: It was from reference gene primer amplification that nucleated cell counts were estimated. Assay: immunoSEQ multiplex PCR; the TCRdb copy retains only in-frame clones and omits some. Clone size and V and J calls were adopted from that table, with D and trimming inferred from the DNA. The data contain roughly 64,000 clones, more than 75% of them singletons. V dropped 5 bases and J dropped 3; count of bases not matched to a gene: 1. The CDR3 length is 13 residues. Specimen: peripheral blood. V gene TRBV12-3 or TRBV12-4 combines with J gene TRBJ1-2; 9 bases are a match to TRBD1. This TCR came from a man aged 50 to 59 with active COVID-19. The CDR3 sequence: CASSGQGYYGYTF. In DNA, the CDR3 is TGTGCCAGCAGTGGACAGGGGTACTATGGCTACACCTTC.